This passage covers 23 T cell receptor beta chains from one sample sequenced in a study of molecular identifiers for immune sequencing clone quantification. TCRdb reprocessed the PCR reads via MiXCR and lists one record per CDR3 protein. In the table there are about 630,000 distinct CDR3 sequences, 25% of which are singletons. Sequencing was done on a sample of naive CD8+ T cells from blood, with Jurkat cell RNA spiked in. Specified subset: FACS-sorted CD8+CD4-CCR7+CD45RA+ naive T cells. The receptors originated from a human donor in good health. Some libraries in this study had Jurkat cell RNA spiked in.

This chain connects TRBV20-1 to TRBJ2-6, with TRBD2 matching 10 bases. Germline V gene lookup returns CDR1 DFQATT and CDR2 SNEGSKA (reference sequence). The CDR3 runs to 17 residues. The J segment lost 2 bases and the V segment lost 6 bases, leaving 10 bases of the junction unmatched. Here the CDR3 reads CSAPRERGGAGANVLTF. DNA for the CDR3: TGCAGTGCCCCGAGGGAGCGGGGGGGCGCTGGGGCCAACGTCCTGACTTTC.

At least ten counts were recorded for this clonotype. The rearrangement joins TRBV9 to TRBJ2-5; TRBD2 aligns across 7 bases. This CDR3 has 14 amino acids. Trimming at V came to 6 bases and at J to 8 bases, leaving 13 bases not matched to a gene. The germline V gene has CDR1 SGDLS and CDR2 YYNGEE. The DNA of the CDR3 is TGTGCCAGCACCCCAGGCGGGGGAGGTGGAACCCAGTACTTC. Its translation is CASTPGGGGGTQYF.

V is TRBV20-1 and J is TRBJ2-7; tentative D call: TRBD2 (5 bases). This CDR3 spans 11 amino acids. V lost 4 bases, J lost 5 bases, and 9 bases lay in between. Germline V lookup: CDR1 DFQATT, CDR2 SNEGSKA (reference sequence). In nucleotides, the CDR3 is TGCAGTGCTAAGGGAGTTCACGAGCAGTACTTC. Translating it yields CSAKGVHEQYF.

This clonotype was counted many times. This chain joins TRBV27 and TRBJ2-3; D might be TRBD1 or TRBD2, each matching 7 bases. V was pared by 4 bases and J by 5 bases, with 19 bases between. Per germline, CDR1 MNHEY and CDR2 SMNVEV (reference sequence). The CDR3 consists of 16 residues. The CDR3 reads CASSSGGAGDKDTQYF. The CDR3 DNA sequence: TGTGCCAGCAGTTCAGGGGGGGCCGGAGACAAAGATACGCAGTATTTT.

DNA for the CDR3: TGTGCCAGCAGTGGGACACATATCTCAACTAATGAAAAACTGTTTTTT. It is translated as CASSGTHISTNEKLFF. This chain connects TRBV2 to TRBJ1-4, with D possibly matching TRBD1 (5 bases). The CDR3 covers 16 residues. V shed 4 bases and J shed 0 bases, with 12 bases lying between them. CDR1 SNHLY and CDR2 FYNNEI come from the germline V gene.

This clonotype was counted only a few times. The V gene is TRBV27, the J gene TRBJ1-2; D possibly corresponds to TRBD1 (5 bases). V was shortened by 0 bases and J by 7 bases, with 15 bases between the two germline ends. Germline CDR1 MNHEY, CDR2 SMNVEV (reference sequence). The CDR3 is made up of 15 amino acids. CDR3 residues: CASSLSFGGAGGYTF. For the CDR3, the DNA is TGTGCCAGCAGTTTATCGTTTGGAGGGGCGGGTGGCTACACCTTC.

This clonotype was counted between two and nine times. The gene calls are TRBV10-3 and TRBJ2-7; 8 nucleotides line up with TRBD1. The CDR3 length is 15 residues. The germline gives CDR1 ENHRY, CDR2 SYGVKD. V gave up 6 bases and J gave up 3 bases; unmatched junction bases: 10. The DNA of the CDR3 is TGTGCCATCAGATCCGACAGGGGTCGTCTCTACGAGCAGTACTTC. It is translated as CAIRSDRGRLYEQYF.

This clonotype was seen a few times. This rearrangement joins TRBV6-2 or TRBV6-3 to TRBJ2-6; no clear D. The CDR3 totals 16 residues. V gave up 1 base and J gave up 1 base, with 8 bases separating them. Germline loops: CDR1 MNHEY, CDR2 SVGEGT. The CDR3 DNA reads as TGTGCCAGCAGTTACTTGGTCGAATCTGGGGCCAACGTCCTGACTTTC. It codes for CASSYLVESGANVLTF.

The chain carries TRBV29-1 and TRBJ2-7; no clear D gene. This CDR3 comprises 12 residues. Deletions cut 7 bases from V and 5 bases from J, with 15 bases between. Germline V gene sequence: CDR1 SQVTM, CDR2 ANQGSEA. CDR3 protein: CSADTIDDEQYF. The CDR3 coding sequence is TGCAGCGCCGATACTATTGACGACGAGCAGTACTTC.

Remarks on this clonotype: One junction end disagrees with the germline gene, perhaps due to a read error. The chain is built from TRBV13 and TRBJ2-3; no definite D call. This CDR3 has 15 residues. Germline CDR1 PRHDT, CDR2 FYEKMQ (reference sequence). The CDR3 loop reads CARSYAPPRPAPQYF. CDR3 nucleotide sequence: TGCGCCCGCAGCTACGCCCCCCCCCGCCCAGCTCCGCAGTATTTT.

The rearrangement joins TRBV3-1 to TRBJ1-1, with D possibly being TRBD1 (5 bases). Trimming took 2 bases from V and 3 from J, leaving 10 bases between them. Germline values: CDR1 LGHDT, CDR2 YNNKEL (reference sequence). CDR3 size: 14 residues. The CDR3 region is CASSQNRIYTEAFF. CDR3 DNA sequence: TGTGCCAGCAGCCAAAACAGGATCTACACTGAAGCTTTCTTT.

This chain joins TRBV6-2 or TRBV6-3 and TRBJ2-1, with D uncertain. The germline V and J ends were trimmed by 10 bases and 4 bases, with 8 bases remaining between them. CDR3 length: 11 amino acids. CDR1 and CDR2 (germline): MNHEY, SVGEGT. The CDR3 loop is CATGVYNEQFF. DNA of the CDR3: TGTGCCACCGGAGTTTACAATGAGCAGTTCTTC.

CDR3 nucleotide sequence: TGTGCCAGCAGCTCTGCAGTGGGATTTCTCACAGATACGCAGTATTTT. This sequence encodes CASSSAVGFLTDTQYF. The J gene is TRBJ2-3, the V gene TRBV11-2, with unresolved D. V was clipped by 4 bases and J by 2 bases, with 16 bases between them. The CDR3 consists of 16 residues. From germline, CDR1 is SGHAT and CDR2 FQNNGV.

The V and J genes are TRBV19 and TRBJ1-6; no firm D call. Trimming removed 5 bases at V and 7 bases at J, with 9 bases between. Germline lookup yields CDR1 LNHDA and CDR2 SQIVND (reference sequence). The CDR3 sequence is 13 residues long. The CDR3 region is CASSPERNSPLHF. The DNA for the CDR3 is TGTGCCAGTAGTCCTGAGAGGAATTCACCCCTCCACTTT.

The chain has TRBV3-1 and TRBJ2-3; TRBD2 is a possible D gene (5 bases). Trimming pared 11 bases from V and 0 bases from J, leaving 12 bases between. This CDR3 has 13 residues. Germline lookup yields CDR1 LGHDT and CDR2 YNNKEL (reference sequence). This chain's CDR3 is CAPEGTSTDTQYF. The CDR3 DNA reads TGTGCCCCCGAGGGAACTAGCACAGATACGCAGTATTTT.

A note on this clonotype: A much larger clone lies a single base off, so this may be a read error. The chain combines TRBV7-8 with TRBJ2-7; a weak D match, TRBD1 (7 bases). V shed 3 bases and J shed 6 bases, with 27 bases lying between them. The germline CDR1 and CDR2 sequences are SGHVS and FQNEAQ. This CDR3 region has 18 residues. The CDR3 nucleotides read TGTGCCAGCAGCTTGCCCGTCGCCGAGCAGGGGGGAACCTGCGAGCAGTACTTC. Amino acid sequence: CASSLPVAEQGGTCEQYF. Together with reference TRBV7-8 and TRBJ2-7, the CDR3 gives the full variable domain: GAGVSQSPRYKVAKRGQDVALRCDPISGHVSLFWYQQALGQGPEFLTYFQNEAQLDKSGLPSDRFFAERPEGSVSTLKIQRTQQEDSAVYLCASSLPVAEQGGTCEQYFGPGTRLTVT.

This clonotype was counted between two and nine times. The chain is built from TRBV18 and TRBJ2-6, with 9 bases fitting TRBD1. This CDR3 region has 17 residues. V dropped 1 base and J dropped 4; count of bases not matched to a gene: 5. Germline CDR1 reads KGHSH; CDR2 reads LQKENI. In nucleotides, the CDR3 is TGTGCCAGCTCACCACGACAGGGGGAATCGGGGGCCAACGTCCTGACTTTC. This translates into CASSPRQGESGANVLTF.

V is TRBV2 and J is TRBJ2-7; the match to TRBD2 covers 7 bases. V was pared by 1 base and J by 2 bases, with 11 bases of the junction left unmatched. The CDR3 has 17 residues. Germline V CDR1 and CDR2: SNHLY, FYNNEI. The CDR3 DNA sequence: TGTGCCAGCAGTGAAGAGAAGGGAGGGGTAGTCACCTACGAGCAGTACTTC. Translation: CASSEEKGGVVTYEQYF.

This clonotype came up a few times. The J gene is TRBJ1-1, the V gene TRBV7-9; maybe TRBD1 (5 bases). V was trimmed by 1 base and J by 10 bases, leaving 19 bases between them. Germline values: CDR1 SEHNR, CDR2 FQNEAQ (reference sequence). The CDR3 covers 15 residues. The CDR3 sequence: CASSLELYGRDGAFF. The DNA for the CDR3 is TGTGCCAGCAGCTTAGAATTGTATGGGCGGGACGGAGCTTTCTTT.

This clonotype was seen repeatedly, ten times or more. The CDR3 DNA is TGTGCCAGTAGCCCCCTCGTCAGCGGGGGGCCTCAAGAGACCCAGTACTTC. Translating it yields CASSPLVSGGPQETQYF. The rearrangement joins TRBV19 to TRBJ2-5; 9 nucleotides line up with TRBD2. Germline V lookup: CDR1 LNHDA, CDR2 SQIVND (reference sequence). The CDR3 has 17 amino acids. V trimming: 6 bases; J trimming: 2 bases; junction bases outside the gene matches: 13.

The J gene is TRBJ2-3, the V gene TRBV5-4, with 9 bases identical to TRBD2. This CDR3 is built from 14 residues. Per germline, CDR1 SGHNT and CDR2 YYREEE (reference sequence). V shed 6 bases and J 0 bases; nucleotides not matched to a gene: 2. CDR3 region: CASNSGGSTDTQYF. CDR3 DNA sequence: TGTGCCAGCAATAGCGGGGGTAGCACAGATACGCAGTATTTT.

The chain uses TRBV19 and TRBJ2-1; TRBD2 matches at 8 bases. The CDR3 runs to 13 residues. V lost 6 bases, J lost 6 bases, and 4 bases stayed unmatched. CDR1 is LNHDA, CDR2 SQIVND, per germline (reference sequence). The CDR3 is CASRAGGGNEQFF. The CDR3 nucleotides read TGTGCCAGTAGAGCCGGGGGGGGCAATGAGCAGTTCTTC.

The chain combines TRBV15 with TRBJ2-1; the match to TRBD1 covers 9 bases. The CDR3 is 16 residues long. Germline V gene sequence: CDR1 LNHNV, CDR2 YYDKDF (reference sequence). V was clipped by 2 bases and J by 5 bases; unmatched bases: 7. The CDR3 is CATSRRTGGTDNEQFF. Here the CDR3 DNA reads TGTGCCACCAGCAGACGTACAGGGGGCACAGACAATGAGCAGTTCTTC.